This T cell receptor beta chain emerged from a study of CD4+ T cells in melanoma. Study observations and caveats: In melanoma, neoantigen-specific CD4+ T cells reportedly differed in differentiation state.

Data came from immunoSEQ multiplex PCR; TCRdb stores just in-frame clones and leaves some out. The table has more than 110,000 clones, around nine tenths seen once. Comment on this clone: Antigen: not known.

CDR3 size: 14 residues. Germline assignment: CDR1 MGHRA and CDR2 YSYEKL. V was pared by 2 bases and J by 1 base, with 8 bases between. The receptor's source is a human donor with melanoma. This rearrangement joins TRBV4-1 to TRBJ1-1; D might be TRBD1 (5 bases). In nucleotides, the CDR3 is TGCGCCAGCAGCCAACACACAGGGAACACTGAAGCTTTCTTT. This sequence encodes CASSQHTGNTEAFF.